This T cell receptor beta chain comes out of a study of cytomegalovirus exposure and HLA in healthy donors. CDR1 SGHNT and CDR2 YYREEE come from the germline V gene (reference sequence). This CDR3 is built from 18 residues. V lost 5 bases to trimming and J lost 2 bases; unmatched junction nucleotides: 17. A multiplex PCR was run with 60 Vbeta primers and 13 Jbeta primers. The method was immunoSEQ multiplex PCR; TCRdb's version includes in-frame clones alone and lacks a portion of them. The sample holds under 200,000 clones; approximately 78% are singletons and the top ten take 0.96%. As to this clone: Antigen unknown.

Study-wide results and caveats: Cytomegalovirus status was reportedly diagnosed by the classifier with high specificity and sensitivity.

This receptor was obtained from a girl aged 2 to 9 in good health and CMV-seropositive. The V gene is TRBV5-4, the J gene TRBJ1-2; 8 nucleotides match TRBD1. Sequencing was done on a sample of PBMCs. CDR3 loop: CASSPSPGGASFNYGYTF. The CDR3 DNA reads as TGTGCCAGCAGTCCCTCCCCAGGGGGCGCTTCTTTCAACTATGGCTACACCTTC. Drawing the rest from reference TRBV5-4 and TRBJ1-2, the complete variable domain is ETGVTQSPTHLIKTRGQQVTLRCSSQSGHNTVSWYQQALGQGPQFIFQYYREEENGRGNFPPRFSGLQFPNYSSELNVNALELDDSALYLCASSPSPGGASFNYGYTFGSGTRLTVV.